Each of the 17 T cell receptor beta chains below was sequenced from the same sample in a study of blood T cell repertoires in COVID-19. Assay: immunoSEQ multiplex PCR; the TCRdb copy retains only in-frame clones and omits some. The data show about 300,000 clones, with approximately 85% seen just once and roughly 2.2% held by the top ten. Sequencing was carried out using PBMCs or T cells enriched from blood (not recorded which). The receptors shown here come from a man aged 25-40 years who had recovered from COVID-19.

V usage is TRBV4-2 and J usage is TRBJ2-7; 7 bases are a match to TRBD1. Germline V gene lookup returns CDR1 LGHNA and CDR2 YNFKEQ. V dropped 0 bases and J dropped 3; count of bases not matched to a gene: 2. The CDR3 is 14 amino acids. The CDR3 loop reads CASSQEGDSYEQYF. The DNA for the CDR3 is TGTGCCAGCAGCCAAGAAGGGGACAGCTACGAGCAGTACTTC.

This clone was observed a handful of times. V usage is TRBV30 and J usage is TRBJ1-2; 10 bases agree with TRBD1. The CDR3 has 13 amino acids. Germline loops: CDR1 GTSNPN, CDR2 SVGIG (reference sequence). V lost 3 bases, J lost 7 bases, and 5 bases stayed unmatched. CDR3 sequence reads: CAWSPGTGAGYTF. Here the CDR3 DNA reads TGTGCCTGGAGCCCCGGGACAGGGGCTGGCTACACCTTC.

The chain links TRBV4-2 to TRBJ2-1, with TRBD2 matching over 15 bases. V lost 1 base and J lost 9; bases outside the gene matches: 10. Germline V gives CDR1 LGHNA, CDR2 YNFKEQ. The CDR3 spans 18 residues. The CDR3 DNA sequence: TGTGCCAGCAGCCAAGCCCCCTCGGGACTAGCGGGGGGCCTTGAGCAGTTCTTC. It yields the protein CASSQAPSGLAGGLEQFF.

This sequence joins TRBV7-8 and TRBJ1-2; D remains unclear. With 6 bases removed from V and 4 bases from J, the gap between germline ends came to 9 bases. This CDR3 is built from 12 residues. CDR1 and CDR2 (germline): SGHVS, FQNEAQ. The CDR3 loop reads CASSYEGYGYTF. The CDR3 coding sequence is TGTGCCAGCAGTTATGAGGGCTATGGCTACACCTTC. The full variable domain, completed using reference TRBV7-8 and TRBJ1-2, is GAGVSQSPRYKVAKRGQDVALRCDPISGHVSLFWYQQALGQGPEFLTYFQNEAQLDKSGLPSDRFFAERPEGSVSTLKIQRTQQEDSAVYLCASSYEGYGYTFGSGTRLTVV.

The chain employs TRBV12-3 or TRBV12-4 and TRBJ1-1; 7 bases map to TRBD1. V shed 6 bases, J shed 9 bases, and the junction held 4 bases outside the gene matches. The CDR3 totals 11 residues. CDR3 residues: CASSLGQKAFF. The DNA of the CDR3 is TGTGCCAGCAGCCTGGGACAGAAAGCTTTCTTT.

The genes are TRBV7-9 and TRBJ1-6; 7 nucleotides match TRBD1. CDR1 and CDR2 from the germline V gene are SEHNR and FQNEAQ (reference sequence). CDR3 length equals 15 residues. J lost 2 bases, V lost 5 bases, and 3 bases had no gene match. CDR3 nucleotide sequence: TGTGCCAGCAGCGACAGGGCCCCCTATAATTCACCCCTCCACTTT. Protein: CASSDRAPYNSPLHF. The full variable domain, completed using reference TRBV7-9 and TRBJ1-6, is DTGVSQNPRHKITKRGQNVTFRCDPISEHNRLYWYRQTLGQGPEFLTYFQNEAQLEKSRLLSDRFSAERPKGSFSTLEIQRTEQGDSAMYLCASSDRAPYNSPLHFGNGTRLTVT.

V is TRBV5-4 and J is TRBJ1-2, with TRBD1 matching 7 bases. The V gene end was trimmed by 1 base and the J gene end by 4 bases; junction bases not matched to a gene: 7. Germline values: CDR1 SGHNT, CDR2 YYREEE (reference sequence). This CDR3 has 15 residues. Here the CDR3 reads CASSLTTGTGYGYTF. DNA for the CDR3: TGTGCCAGCAGCTTGACGACAGGGACGGGCTATGGCTACACCTTC.

The rearrangement joins TRBV11-2 to TRBJ1-2; TRBD1 is a possible D gene (6 bases). Per germline, CDR1 SGHAT and CDR2 FQNNGV. Deletions cut 5 bases from V and 6 bases from J, with 13 bases between. The CDR3 covers 13 residues. CDR3 bases: TGTGCCAGCAGCACTAACAGGGTTAATGGCTACACCTTC. Its protein product is CASSTNRVNGYTF.

The chain carries TRBV3-1 (or the pseudogene TRBV3-2) and TRBJ2-5; unclear D gene. The germline gives CDR1 LGHDT, CDR2 YNNKEL (reference sequence). V lost 5 bases to trimming and J lost 4 bases, with 5 bases between them. The length of the CDR3 is 11 residues. CDR3 in amino acids: CASSSRETQYF. The CDR3 DNA sequence: TGTGCCAGCAGCAGTAGAGAGACCCAGTACTTC.

The chain joins TRBV30 to TRBJ1-2; weak D call: TRBD1 (6 bases). This CDR3 has 14 residues. Germline V gene sequence: CDR1 GTSNPN, CDR2 SVGIG (reference sequence). The germline V and J ends were trimmed by 4 bases and 8 bases, with 20 bases remaining between them. The CDR3 protein is CAWINLTGLEGYTF. The CDR3 DNA follows: TGTGCCTGGATCAACTTGACAGGTCTCGAAGGCTACACCTTC.

V usage is TRBV2 and J usage is TRBJ1-5, with D tentatively TRBD1 (6 bases). The length of the CDR3 is 14 residues. V was clipped by 3 bases and J by 7 bases, with 13 bases between them. Germline V gene data show CDR1 as SNHLY and CDR2 as FYNNEI. CDR3: CASSDSWGRQPQHF. CDR3 sequence (DNA): TGTGCCAGCAGTGACTCTTGGGGGCGACAGCCCCAGCATTTT.

This rearrangement joins TRBV5-1 to TRBJ1-1; a possible D gene is TRBD1 (5 bases). V was clipped by 0 bases and J by 0 bases, with 12 bases between them. Germline loops: CDR1 SGHRS, CDR2 YFSETQ. CDR3 length equals 16 residues. CDR3 bases: TGCGCCAGCAGCTTGGTCGCAGGGAGGATGAACACTGAAGCTTTCTTT. Encoded protein: CASSLVAGRMNTEAFF.

This clone was seen only once. The chain joins TRBV7-9 to TRBJ1-2; D is undetermined. The CDR3 has 12 residues. Germline-derived CDR1 and CDR2 are SEHNR and FQNEAQ (reference sequence). Trimming shortened V by 7 bases and J by 8 bases, and 14 bases separated the two germline ends. The CDR3 nucleotides are TGTGCCAGCAACCTATACGCCTCGGGCTACACCTTC. It codes for CASNLYASGYTF.

This rearrangement joins TRBV11-2 to TRBJ2-1, with 7 bases identical to TRBD1. V gave up 3 bases and J gave up 0 bases; unmatched junction bases: 5. Germline V gene data show CDR1 as SGHAT and CDR2 as FQNNGV. There are 16 residues in the CDR3. In DNA, the CDR3 is TGTGCCAGCAGCTTCGGACAGGTCAGCTCCTACAATGAGCAGTTCTTC. Residues: CASSFGQVSSYNEQFF.

The chain employs TRBV5-1 and TRBJ1-1; no clear D. V lost 0 bases, J lost 2 bases, and 14 bases lay in between. This CDR3 has 16 residues. CDR1 and CDR2 from the germline V gene are SGHRS and YFSETQ. The DNA of the CDR3 is TGCGCCAGCAGCTTGGAAGGTGTCAGACTAAACACTGAAGCTTTCTTT. This encodes CASSLEGVRLNTEAFF.

As concerns this clone: Additional DNA sequences in this sample encode the identical CDR3. The chain carries TRBV7-3 and TRBJ2-5, with 8 bases matching TRBD2. This CDR3 is built from 15 residues. V was clipped by 2 bases and J by 4 bases; unmatched bases: 6. CDR1 and CDR2 from the germline V gene are SGHTA and FQGTGA. CDR3 region: CASSLVGGAGETQYF. As DNA, the CDR3 is TGTGCCAGCAGCTTAGTCGGGGGGGCCGGAGAGACCCAGTACTTC.

This sequence joins TRBV20-1 and TRBJ1-1, with a tentative D call TRBD1 (5 bases). The V gene's germline CDR1 is DFQATT and CDR2 SNEGSKA (reference sequence). This CDR3 contains 11 residues. The DNA of the CDR3 is TGCTCCGTCGGGGGGACGACTGAAGCTTTCTTT. As protein: CSVGGTTEAFF.